This note documents a single T cell receptor (beta chain) sequence. Its target antigen remains unknown. Base qualities are not recorded, but no much larger clone differs from it by a single base. Each collaborating institution followed its own protocols to collect whole blood in K2EDTA tubes. For TCRbeta analysis, collaborators shipped samples in one of three forms: frozen whole blood, isolated PBMCs, or DNA extracted from either of those sample types. These data come from a study of blood T cell repertoires in COVID-19 (dated by TCRdb to about 2020). Regarding the research as a whole: Samples covering the acute and convalescent phases of COVID-19 were provided by collaborators in the United States, Italy and Spain. Where available, HLA class I and class II types were taken from metadata supplied by the sample provider and were not determined by assay-based typing. A freely available public database, intended as a resource for researchers studying the immune response to SARS-CoV-2, is where the repertoires were released. The dataset comprised deeply sampled blood TCRbeta repertoires from subjects exposed to, actively infected with, or recovered from COVID-19. The prospective study material was composed of cDNA or gDNA derived from T cells, B-cell-depleted T cells, or PBMCs. The sample metadata nearly always contained a de-identified subject ID, COVID-19 status, age in years and sex. The samples were drawn from the first 160 participants of the ongoing ImmuneRACE study and from roughly 1,300 subjects provided by 6 global collaborators. The investigation overall reported the following: The quantity of clinical and demographic metadata differed by source and by participant and was supplied without curation.

The immunoSEQ Assay, a bias-controlled multiplex PCR, was used to amplify TCRbeta CDR3 regions from genomic DNA. For the original study's pipeline: Nucleated cell counts per sample were estimated from amplification of reference gene primers within the assay. Sequence reads were collapsed and filtered to measure the absolute abundance of every unique TCRbeta CDR3 rearrangement. Productive Simpson clonality was computed per sample as the square root of Simpson's diversity index over productive rearrangements. TCRdb re-hosts the immuneACCESS table, in-frame sequences only. Its copies lack some clones; in the studies checked, an unresolved V gene accounts for under half of them, and the cause for the rest is not known. For V, J and clone size, that table is used; D and trimming come from the DNA. The sample table holds 95,000 to 110,000 clones, of which more than 75% were seen once. The top ten hold approximately 15% of the sample.

Input material: peripheral blood. The source of this sequence is a man between 50 and 59 years old with acute or convalescent COVID-19.

The DNA sequence follows: TGTGCCAGCAGCTACAGAATTCAAATGCCCCAGCATTTT. The encoded protein is CASSYRIQMPQHF. The chain is made from TRBV7-2 and TRBJ1-5; too little of a D gene remains to name it. Trimming takes 4 bases from V and 9 bases from J, and the germline ends sit 13 bases apart. CDR1 and CDR2, per the germline V gene, are SGHTA and FQGNSA. The CDR3 has 13 amino acids, counting the end cysteine and phenylalanine. Only the CDR3 part of the read is kept: 39 bases, read in frame from the first base.